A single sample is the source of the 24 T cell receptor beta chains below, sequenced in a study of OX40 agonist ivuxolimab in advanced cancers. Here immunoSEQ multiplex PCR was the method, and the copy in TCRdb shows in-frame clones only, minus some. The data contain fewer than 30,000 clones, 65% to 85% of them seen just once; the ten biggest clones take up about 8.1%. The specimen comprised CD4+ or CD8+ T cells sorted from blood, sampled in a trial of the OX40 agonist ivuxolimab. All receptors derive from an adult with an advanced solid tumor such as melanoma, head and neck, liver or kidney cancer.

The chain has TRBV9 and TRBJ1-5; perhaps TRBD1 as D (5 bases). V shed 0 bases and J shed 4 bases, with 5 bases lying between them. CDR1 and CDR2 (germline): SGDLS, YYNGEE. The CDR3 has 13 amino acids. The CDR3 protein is CASSVAGNQPQHF. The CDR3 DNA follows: TGTGCCAGCAGCGTAGCAGGGAATCAGCCCCAGCATTTT.

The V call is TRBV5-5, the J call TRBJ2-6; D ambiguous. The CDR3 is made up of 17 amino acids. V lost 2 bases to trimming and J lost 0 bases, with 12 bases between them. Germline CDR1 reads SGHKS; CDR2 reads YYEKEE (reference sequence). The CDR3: CASSFWVLNSGANVLTF. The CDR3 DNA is TGTGCCAGCAGCTTTTGGGTTTTAAACTCTGGGGCCAACGTCCTGACTTTC.

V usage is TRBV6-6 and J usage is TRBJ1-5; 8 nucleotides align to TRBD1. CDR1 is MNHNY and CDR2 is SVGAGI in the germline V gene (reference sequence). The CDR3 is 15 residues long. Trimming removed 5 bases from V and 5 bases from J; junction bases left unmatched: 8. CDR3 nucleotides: TGTGCCAGCAGTCCCCGGGACAGGTCAGATCAGCCCCAGCATTTT. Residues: CASSPRDRSDQPQHF.

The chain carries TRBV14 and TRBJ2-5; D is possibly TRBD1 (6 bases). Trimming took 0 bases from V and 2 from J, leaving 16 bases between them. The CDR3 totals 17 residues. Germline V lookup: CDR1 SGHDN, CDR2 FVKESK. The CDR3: CASSQDIFVRGQETQYF. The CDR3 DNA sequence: TGTGCCAGCAGCCAAGATATATTTGTCAGGGGACAAGAGACCCAGTACTTC.

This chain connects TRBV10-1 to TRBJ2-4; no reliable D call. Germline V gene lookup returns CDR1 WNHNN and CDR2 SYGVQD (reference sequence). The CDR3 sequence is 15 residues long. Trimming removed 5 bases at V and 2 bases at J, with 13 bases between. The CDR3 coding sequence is TGCGCCAGCAGTCTTGACCTTAATTCCAAAAACATTCAGTACTTC. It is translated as CASSLDLNSKNIQYF.

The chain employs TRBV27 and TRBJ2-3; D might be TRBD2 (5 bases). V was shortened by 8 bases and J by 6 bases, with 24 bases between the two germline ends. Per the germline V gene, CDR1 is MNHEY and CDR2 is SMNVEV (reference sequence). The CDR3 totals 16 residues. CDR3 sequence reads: CASGPPWTHLEDTQYF. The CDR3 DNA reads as TGTGCCAGCGGACCGCCTTGGACTCACCTCGAGGATACGCAGTATTTT.

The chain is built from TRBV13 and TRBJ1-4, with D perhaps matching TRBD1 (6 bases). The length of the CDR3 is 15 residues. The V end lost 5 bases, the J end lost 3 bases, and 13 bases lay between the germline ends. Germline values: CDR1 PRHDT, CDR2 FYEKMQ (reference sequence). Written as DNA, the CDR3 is TGTGCCAGCAGCACACGACAGGACCCTAATGAAAAACTGTTTTTT. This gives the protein CASSTRQDPNEKLFF.

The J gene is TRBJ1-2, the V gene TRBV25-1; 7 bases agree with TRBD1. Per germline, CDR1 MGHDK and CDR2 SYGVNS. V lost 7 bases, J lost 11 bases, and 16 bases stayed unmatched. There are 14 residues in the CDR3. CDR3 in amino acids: CASTAGGLQGSYTF. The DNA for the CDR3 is TGTGCCAGCACCGCCGGGGGATTACAGGGGTCTTACACCTTC.

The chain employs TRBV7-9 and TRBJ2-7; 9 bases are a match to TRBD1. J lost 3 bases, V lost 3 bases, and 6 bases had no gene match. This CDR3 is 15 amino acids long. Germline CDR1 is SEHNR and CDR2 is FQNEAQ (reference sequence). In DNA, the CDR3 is TGTGCCAGCAGCTTTCCATGGGACAGGGACTACGAGCAGTACTTC. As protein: CASSFPWDRDYEQYF.

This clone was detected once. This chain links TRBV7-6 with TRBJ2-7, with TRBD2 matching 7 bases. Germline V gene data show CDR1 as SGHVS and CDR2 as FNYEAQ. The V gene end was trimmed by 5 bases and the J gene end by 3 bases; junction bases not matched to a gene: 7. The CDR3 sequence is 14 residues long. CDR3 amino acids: CASSPAGEGYEQYF. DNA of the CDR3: TGTGCCAGCAGCCCCGCGGGGGAGGGCTACGAGCAGTACTTC.

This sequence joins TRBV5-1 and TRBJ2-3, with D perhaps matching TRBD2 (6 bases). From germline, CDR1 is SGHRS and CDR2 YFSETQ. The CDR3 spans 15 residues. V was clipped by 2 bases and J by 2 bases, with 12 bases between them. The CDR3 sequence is CASSFWDWDTDTQYF. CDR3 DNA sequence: TGCGCCAGCAGCTTTTGGGACTGGGACACAGATACGCAGTATTTT.

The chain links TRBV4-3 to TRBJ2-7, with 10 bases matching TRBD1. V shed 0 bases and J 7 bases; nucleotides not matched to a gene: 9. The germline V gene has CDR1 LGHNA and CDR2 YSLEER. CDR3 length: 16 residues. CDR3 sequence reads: CASSQDPGTGAREQYF. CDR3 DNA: TGCGCCAGCAGCCAAGATCCGGGGACAGGGGCTAGGGAGCAGTACTTC.

CDR3 protein: CASSQPVGFGYTF. As DNA, the CDR3 is TGTGCCAGCAGCCAACCCGTGGGGTTCGGCTACACCTTC. J is TRBJ1-2 and V is TRBV5-6; D gene unclear. V lost 4 bases, J lost 8 bases, and 15 bases lay in between. This CDR3 contains 13 residues. Germline loops: CDR1 SGHDT, CDR2 YYEEEE.

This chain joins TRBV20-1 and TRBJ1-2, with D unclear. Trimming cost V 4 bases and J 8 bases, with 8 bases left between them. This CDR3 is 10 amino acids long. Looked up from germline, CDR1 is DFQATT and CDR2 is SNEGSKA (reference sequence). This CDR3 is CSATGQGYTF. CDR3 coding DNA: TGCAGTGCTACAGGCCAAGGCTACACCTTC.

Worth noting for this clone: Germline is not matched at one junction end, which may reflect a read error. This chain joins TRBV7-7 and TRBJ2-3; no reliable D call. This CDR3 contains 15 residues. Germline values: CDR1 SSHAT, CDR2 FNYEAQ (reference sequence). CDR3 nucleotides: TGTGCTAGCAGCTTAGGGCCCCAGGCCACAGATACGCAGTATTTT. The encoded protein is CASSLGPQATDTQYF.

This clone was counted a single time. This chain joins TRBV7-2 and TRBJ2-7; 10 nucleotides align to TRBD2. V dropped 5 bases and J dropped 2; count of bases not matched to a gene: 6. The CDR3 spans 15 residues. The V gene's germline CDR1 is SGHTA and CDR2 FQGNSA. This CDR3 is CASSRGTSAAYEQYF. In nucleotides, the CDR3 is TGTGCCAGCAGCCGTGGGACTAGCGCTGCCTACGAGCAGTACTTC.

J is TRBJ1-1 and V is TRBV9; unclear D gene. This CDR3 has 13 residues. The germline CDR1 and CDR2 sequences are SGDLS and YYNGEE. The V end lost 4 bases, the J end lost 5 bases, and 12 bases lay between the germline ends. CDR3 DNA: TGTGCCAGCAGCCCTTCTGGGGTTACTGAAGCTTTCTTT. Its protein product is CASSPSGVTEAFF.

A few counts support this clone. The CDR3 spells CASSMNRGRRNEQFF. CDR3 sequence (DNA): TGTGCCAGTAGTATGAACAGGGGGCGACGAAATGAGCAGTTCTTC. The chain links TRBV19 to TRBJ2-1; the match to TRBD1 covers 9 bases. V was clipped by 3 bases and J by 7 bases; unmatched bases: 7. The length of the CDR3 is 15 residues. CDR1 and CDR2 (germline): LNHDA, SQIVND (reference sequence).

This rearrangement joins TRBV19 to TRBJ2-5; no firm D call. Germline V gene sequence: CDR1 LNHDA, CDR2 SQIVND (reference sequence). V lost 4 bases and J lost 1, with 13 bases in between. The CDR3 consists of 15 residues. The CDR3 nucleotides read TGTGCCAGTAGTAGCCCGGACGAACCCCAAGAGACCCAGTACTTC. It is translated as CASSSPDEPQETQYF.

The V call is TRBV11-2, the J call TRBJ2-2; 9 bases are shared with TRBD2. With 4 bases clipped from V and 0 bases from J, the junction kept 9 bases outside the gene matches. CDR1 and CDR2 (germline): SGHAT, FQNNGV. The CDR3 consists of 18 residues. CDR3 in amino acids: CASSSPSSGEPNTGELFF. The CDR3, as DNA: TGTGCCAGCAGCTCCCCCTCTAGCGGGGAGCCGAACACCGGGGAGCTGTTTTTT.

CDR3 nucleotide sequence: TGTGCCAGCAGCCTACAGGGGGGGGCTGGAAACACCATATATTTT. It translates to CASSLQGGAGNTIYF. V gene TRBV27 combines with J gene TRBJ1-3; the match to TRBD1 covers 8 bases. The germline V gene has CDR1 MNHEY and CDR2 SMNVEV (reference sequence). The CDR3 sequence is 15 residues long. The trim removed 6 bases at V and 2 bases at J, leaving 6 bases unmatched.

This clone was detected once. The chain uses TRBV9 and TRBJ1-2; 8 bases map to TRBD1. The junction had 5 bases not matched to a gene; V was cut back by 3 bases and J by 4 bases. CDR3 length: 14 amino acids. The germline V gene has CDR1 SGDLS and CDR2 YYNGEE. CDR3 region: CASSGRGHPYGYTF. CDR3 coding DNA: TGTGCCAGCAGCGGCAGGGGGCACCCCTATGGCTACACCTTC.

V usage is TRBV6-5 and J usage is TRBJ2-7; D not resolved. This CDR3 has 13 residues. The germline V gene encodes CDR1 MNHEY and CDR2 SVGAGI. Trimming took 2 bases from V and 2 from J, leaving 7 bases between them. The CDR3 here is CASSYAPTYEQYF. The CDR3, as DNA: TGTGCCAGCAGTTACGCCCCCACCTACGAGCAGTACTTC.

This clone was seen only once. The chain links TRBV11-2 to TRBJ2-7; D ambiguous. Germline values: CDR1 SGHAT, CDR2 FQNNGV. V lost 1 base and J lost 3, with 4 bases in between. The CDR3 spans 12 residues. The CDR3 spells CASSLGDYEQYF. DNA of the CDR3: TGTGCCAGCAGCTTAGGGGACTACGAGCAGTACTTC.